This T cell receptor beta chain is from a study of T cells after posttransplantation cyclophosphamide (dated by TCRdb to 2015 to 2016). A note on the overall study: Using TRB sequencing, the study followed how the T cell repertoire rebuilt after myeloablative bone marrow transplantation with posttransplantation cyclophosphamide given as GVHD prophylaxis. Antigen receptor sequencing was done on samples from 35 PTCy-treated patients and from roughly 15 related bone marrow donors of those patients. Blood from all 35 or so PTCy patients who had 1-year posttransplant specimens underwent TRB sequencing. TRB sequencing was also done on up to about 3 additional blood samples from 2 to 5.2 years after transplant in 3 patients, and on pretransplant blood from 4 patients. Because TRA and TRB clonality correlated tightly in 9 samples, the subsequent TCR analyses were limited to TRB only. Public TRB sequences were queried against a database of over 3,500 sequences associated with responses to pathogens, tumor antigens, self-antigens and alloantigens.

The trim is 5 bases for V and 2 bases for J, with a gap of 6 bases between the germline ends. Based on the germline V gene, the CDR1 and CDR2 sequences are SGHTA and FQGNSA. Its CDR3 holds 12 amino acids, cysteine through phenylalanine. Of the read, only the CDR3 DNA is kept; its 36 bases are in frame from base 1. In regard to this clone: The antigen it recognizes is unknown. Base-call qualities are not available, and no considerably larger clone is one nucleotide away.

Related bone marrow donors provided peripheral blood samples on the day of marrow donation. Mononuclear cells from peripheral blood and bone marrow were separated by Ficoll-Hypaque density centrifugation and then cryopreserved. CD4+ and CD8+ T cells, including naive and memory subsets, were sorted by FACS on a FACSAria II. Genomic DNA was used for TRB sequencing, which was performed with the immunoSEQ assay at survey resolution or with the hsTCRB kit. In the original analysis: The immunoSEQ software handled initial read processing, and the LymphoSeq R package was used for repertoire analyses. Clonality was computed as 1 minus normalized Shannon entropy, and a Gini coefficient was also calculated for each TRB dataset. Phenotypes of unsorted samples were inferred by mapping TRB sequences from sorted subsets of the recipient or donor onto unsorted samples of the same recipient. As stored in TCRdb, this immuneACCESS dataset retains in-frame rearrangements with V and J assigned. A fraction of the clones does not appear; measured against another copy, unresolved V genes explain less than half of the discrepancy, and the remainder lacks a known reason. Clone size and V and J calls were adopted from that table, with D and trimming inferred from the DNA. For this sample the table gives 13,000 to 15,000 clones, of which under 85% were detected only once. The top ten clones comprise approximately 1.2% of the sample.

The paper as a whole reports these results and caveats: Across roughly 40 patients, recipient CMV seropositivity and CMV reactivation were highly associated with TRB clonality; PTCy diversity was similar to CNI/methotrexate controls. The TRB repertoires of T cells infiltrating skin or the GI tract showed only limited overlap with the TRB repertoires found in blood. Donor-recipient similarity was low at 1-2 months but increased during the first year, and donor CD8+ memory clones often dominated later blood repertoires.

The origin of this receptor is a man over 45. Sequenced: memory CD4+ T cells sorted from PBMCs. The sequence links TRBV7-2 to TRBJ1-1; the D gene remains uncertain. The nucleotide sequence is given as TGTGCCAGCAGCCGAGCAAACACTGAAGCTTTCTTT. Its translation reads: CASSRANTEAFF.